Below, 22 T cell receptor beta chains from the same sample are listed, as sequenced in a study of cytomegalovirus exposure and HLA in healthy donors. Measured with immunoSEQ multiplex PCR; TCRdb has only the in-frame clones, and not every one. Among 200,000 to 300,000 clones listed, around 86% were seen once. The sequencing sample was made of PBMCs. The receptor source for this set is a woman under 40 in good health and CMV-seropositive.

This clone was observed a single time. CDR3 bases: TGTGCCAGCTCACCAGACCGAGACAGGGGAAATGGCTACACCTTC. Its protein product is CASSPDRDRGNGYTF. The rearrangement uses TRBV18 and TRBJ1-2; TRBD1 aligns across 8 bases. Trimming cost V 2 bases and J 6 bases; bases outside gene matches: 8. From germline, CDR1 is KGHSH and CDR2 LQKENI. The CDR3 covers 15 residues.

V gene TRBV7-3 combines with J gene TRBJ2-3; D is possibly TRBD2 (6 bases). Germline lookup yields CDR1 SGHTA and CDR2 FQGTGA. Trimming pared 3 bases from V and 1 base from J, leaving 8 bases between. This CDR3 contains 14 residues. CDR3 sequence: CASSFGGGTDTQYF. As DNA, the CDR3 is TGTGCCAGCAGCTTTGGCGGGGGCACAGATACGCAGTATTTT.

The V gene is TRBV6-1, the J gene TRBJ2-7, with 12 bases aligning to TRBD2. This CDR3 region has 15 residues. Germline V gene lookup returns CDR1 MNHNS and CDR2 SASEGT. The trim removed 8 bases at V and 6 bases at J, leaving 11 bases unmatched. The CDR3 DNA reads as TGTGCCAGCCTACTGACTAGCGGGAGTTTTGGCGAGCAGTACTTC. Amino acids: CASLLTSGSFGEQYF.

CDR3 in amino acids: CSALAVAGGEQYF. The CDR3 nucleotides are TGCAGCGCCCTAGCGGTAGCGGGAGGCGAGCAGTACTTC. The chain has TRBV29-1 and TRBJ2-7; TRBD2 matches at 10 bases. The CDR3 has 13 amino acids. The V gene end was trimmed by 7 bases and the J gene end by 6 bases; junction bases not matched to a gene: 9. Per germline, CDR1 SQVTM and CDR2 ANQGSEA.

The J gene is TRBJ2-3, the V gene TRBV28; D is perhaps TRBD2 (5 bases). Germline V lookup: CDR1 MDHEN, CDR2 SYDVKM. The CDR3 spans 16 residues. V was cut by 7 bases and J by 2 bases, with 19 bases left in between. CDR3 in amino acids: CASISRMGEFTDTQYF. CDR3 bases: TGTGCCAGCATTTCCCGAATGGGAGAATTCACAGATACGCAGTATTTT.

J is TRBJ2-1 and V is TRBV7-9; perhaps TRBD2 as D (7 bases). The CDR3 is made up of 16 amino acids. CDR1 is SEHNR, CDR2 FQNEAQ, per germline (reference sequence). Trimming removed 2 bases at V and 3 bases at J, with 14 bases between. CDR3 in amino acids: CASSLRGARRYNEQFF. The CDR3 region has the DNA TGTGCCAGCAGCTTACGGGGGGCTCGCCGCTACAATGAGCAGTTCTTC.

This clone showed up just once. This chain connects TRBV11-3 to TRBJ2-7; TRBD2 matches at 8 bases. The CDR3 is 14 residues long. Germline trimming cut 6 bases from V and 7 bases from J; bases unmatched to any gene: 11. Germline V gene lookup returns CDR1 SGHNT and CDR2 YENEEA. CDR3 DNA: TGTGCCAGCAGTGAACGTAGCGGGAATTGGGAGCAGTACTTC. Translating gives CASSERSGNWEQYF.

The chain combines TRBV27 with TRBJ1-2; 11 bases align to TRBD1. Germline V gives CDR1 MNHEY, CDR2 SMNVEV (reference sequence). The ends lost 6 bases at V and 2 bases at J; junction bases unmatched: 5. The CDR3 has 15 residues. In DNA form, the CDR3 reads TGTGCCAGCAGCAGCCGGGACAGGGGGAACTATGGCTACACCTTC. Residues: CASSSRDRGNYGYTF.

This chain links TRBV5-6 with TRBJ2-7; D may be TRBD1 (6 bases). V was trimmed by 3 bases and J by 2 bases, leaving 15 bases between them. In germline, CDR1 is SGHDT, CDR2 YYEEEE. This CDR3 region has 15 residues. CDR3 protein: CASSSVRGMTYEQYF. For the CDR3, the DNA is TGTGCCAGCAGCTCGGTTAGGGGGATGACCTACGAGCAGTACTTC.

The V gene is TRBV6-1, the J gene TRBJ1-2, with 9 bases that match TRBD1. Per the germline V gene, CDR1 is MNHNS and CDR2 is SASEGT. Losses at the gene ends were 6 bases for V and 4 bases for J; bases not matched to a gene: 6. The CDR3 runs to 14 residues. The CDR3 DNA reads TGTGCCAGCAGACCTACAGGGGGCGTCTATGGCTACACCTTC. This translates into CASRPTGGVYGYTF.

The chain employs TRBV30 and TRBJ2-1; 9 nucleotides line up with TRBD2. CDR1 and CDR2 (germline): GTSNPN, SVGIG (reference sequence). The CDR3 spans 15 residues. V dropped 8 bases and J dropped 4; count of bases not matched to a gene: 12. Here the CDR3 DNA reads TGTGCCGGGAAAACTCTAGCGGGACAATACAATGAGCAGTTCTTC. It translates to CAGKTLAGQYNEQFF.

This rearrangement joins TRBV5-1 to TRBJ2-1; tentatively, D is TRBD2 (6 bases). Between the trimmed V and J ends, which lost 0 bases and 11 bases, there was a span of 9 bases. The CDR3 totals 12 residues. Per germline, CDR1 SGHRS and CDR2 YFSETQ. For the CDR3, the DNA is TGCGCCAGCAGCTTGGGGAGGGAAAAGCAGTTCTTC. This codes for CASSLGREKQFF. The complete variable domain, with remaining parts taken from reference TRBV5-1 and TRBJ2-1, reads KAGVTQTPRYLIKTRGQQVTLSCSPISGHRSVSWYQQTPGQGLQFLFEYFSETQRNKGNFPGRFSGRQFSNSRSEMNVSTLELGDSALYLCASSLGREKQFFGPGTRLTVL.

In its sample, this clone was seen a few times. The gene calls are TRBV28 and TRBJ2-7; TRBD2 agrees at 9 bases. The CDR3 sequence is 13 residues long. Germline values: CDR1 MDHEN, CDR2 SYDVKM. V lost 2 bases and J lost 4; bases outside the gene matches: 0. Here the CDR3 DNA reads TGTGCCAGCAGTTTACTAGCGGGATACGAGCAGTACTTC. It encodes CASSLLAGYEQYF.

This rearrangement joins TRBV30 to TRBJ1-5; no clear D gene. Germline V CDR1 and CDR2: GTSNPN, SVGIG (reference sequence). The CDR3 has 15 residues. V was shortened by 0 bases and J by 0 bases, with 9 bases between the two germline ends. The DNA of the CDR3 is TGTGCCTGGAGTGTACAATCCGCTAGCAATCAGCCCCAGCATTTT. As protein: CAWSVQSASNQPQHF.

The rearrangement links TRBV29-1 to TRBJ1-1; D is possibly TRBD1 (5 bases). The CDR3 extends over 13 amino acids. Germline V gene data show CDR1 as SQVTM and CDR2 as ANQGSEA. V was clipped by 3 bases and J by 3 bases, with 11 bases between them. The CDR3 sequence: CSVDYGGDTEAFF. CDR3 sequence (DNA): TGCAGCGTTGACTACGGGGGGGACACTGAAGCTTTCTTT.

This sequence joins TRBV25-1 and TRBJ2-1; 7 bases align to TRBD2. The germline V gene has CDR1 MGHDK and CDR2 SYGVNS. The V segment lost 4 bases and the J segment 2 bases; nucleotides outside the gene matches: 11. There are 17 residues in the CDR3. The CDR3 DNA is TGTGCCAGCAGTGGGGGGGGAGGCGGGACCACCTACAATGAGCAGTTCTTC. Translating gives CASSGGGGGTTYNEQFF.

This clone has more than one count but fewer than ten. The chain has TRBV7-9 and TRBJ1-2; the match to TRBD1 covers 7 bases. Germline CDR1 and CDR2: SEHNR and FQNEAQ (reference sequence). Trimming cost V 1 base and J 9 bases; bases outside gene matches: 11. The CDR3 spans 15 residues. The CDR3 region has the DNA TGTGCCAGCAGCTTAGGGGCTCGACAGGGTCTTAGCTACACCTTC. It codes for CASSLGARQGLSYTF.

This chain connects TRBV5-1 to TRBJ2-3; 9 bases are a match to TRBD2. The ends lost 2 bases at V and 2 bases at J; junction bases unmatched: 9. The CDR3 totals 17 residues. Per the germline V gene, CDR1 is SGHRS and CDR2 is YFSETQ. CDR3: CASSFSGLASDTDTQYF. CDR3 bases: TGCGCCAGCAGCTTCTCGGGACTAGCTTCGGACACAGATACGCAGTATTTT. The full variable domain, with the rest looked up from reference TRBV5-1 and TRBJ2-3, is KAGVTQTPRYLIKTRGQQVTLSCSPISGHRSVSWYQQTPGQGLQFLFEYFSETQRNKGNFPGRFSGRQFSNSRSEMNVSTLELGDSALYLCASSFSGLASDTDTQYFGPGTRLTVL.

The gene calls are TRBV5-4 and TRBJ2-7, with TRBD1 matching 8 bases. The CDR3 is 14 amino acids. V shed 2 bases, J shed 4 bases, and the junction held 5 bases outside the gene matches. CDR1 and CDR2 from the germline V gene are SGHNT and YYREEE (reference sequence). CDR3 in DNA: TGTGCCAGCAGCTTATCGGACAGGGCATACGAGCAGTACTTC. Protein product: CASSLSDRAYEQYF.

The chain uses TRBV7-9 and TRBJ1-1; D may be TRBD1 (5 bases). CDR1 and CDR2 (germline): SEHNR, FQNEAQ (reference sequence). This CDR3 has 16 amino acids. V dropped 5 bases and J dropped 1 base, with 17 bases sitting between them. CDR3: CASSGFQGFANTEAFF. The DNA for the CDR3 is TGTGCCAGCAGCGGCTTTCAGGGCTTCGCGAACACTGAAGCTTTCTTT. The variable domain in full, with the rest retrieved from reference TRBV7-9 and TRBJ1-1, is DTGVSQNPRHKITKRGQNVTFRCDPISEHNRLYWYRQTLGQGPEFLTYFQNEAQLEKSRLLSDRFSAERPKGSFSTLEIQRTEQGDSAMYLCASSGFQGFANTEAFFGQGTRLTVV.

The chain couples TRBV5-1 to TRBJ2-1; 7 bases line up with TRBD2. CDR1 is SGHRS, CDR2 YFSETQ, per germline. The CDR3 totals 15 residues. With V trimmed by 4 bases and J by 13 bases, 17 bases remained unmatched. The CDR3 loop is CASSTSSGEGLIQFF. CDR3 nucleotides: TGCGCCAGCAGCACTAGCTCGGGGGAGGGCCTAATTCAGTTCTTC.

CDR3 protein: CASSPRQGAGYTF. The DNA for the CDR3 is TGTGCCAGCAGTCCAAGACAGGGGGCAGGCTACACCTTC. This sequence joins TRBV11-3 and TRBJ1-2; the match to TRBD1 covers 10 bases. J lost 8 bases, V lost 6 bases, and 6 bases had no gene match. There are 13 residues in the CDR3. CDR1 is SGHNT and CDR2 is YENEEA in the germline V gene.